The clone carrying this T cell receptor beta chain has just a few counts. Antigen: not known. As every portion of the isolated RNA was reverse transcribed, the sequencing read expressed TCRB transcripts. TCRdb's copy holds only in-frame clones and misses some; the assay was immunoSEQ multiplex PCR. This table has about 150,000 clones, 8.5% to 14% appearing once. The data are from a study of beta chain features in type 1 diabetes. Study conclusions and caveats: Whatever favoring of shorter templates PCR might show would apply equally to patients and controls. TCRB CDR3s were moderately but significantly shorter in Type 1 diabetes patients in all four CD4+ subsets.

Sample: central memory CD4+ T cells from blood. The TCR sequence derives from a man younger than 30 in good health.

CDR3 amino acids: CASNTLAANTGELFF. CDR3 bases: TGTGCCAGCAATACTCTAGCGGCGAACACCGGGGAGCTGTTTTTT. This sequence joins TRBV27 and TRBJ2-2; 7 positions match TRBD2. The CDR3 totals 15 residues. Germline trimming cut 7 bases from V and 0 bases from J; bases unmatched to any gene: 5. Germline-derived CDR1 and CDR2 are MNHEY and SMNVEV (reference sequence).